This note documents a single T cell receptor (beta chain) sequence. This specimen belongs to a study of blood T cell repertoires in COVID-19. TCRdb keeps only in-frame clones here, not all; method: immunoSEQ multiplex PCR. The repertoire holds 200,000 to 300,000 clones, about nine tenths seen once, with more than 0.65% in the top ten. Germline lookup yields CDR1 MNHEY and CDR2 SVGAGI. The CDR3 extends over 14 amino acids. Trimming cost V 5 bases and J 3 bases, with 11 bases left between them. The source of this sequence is a man aged 25-45 years with COVID-19, enrolled during active disease. This sequence joins TRBV6-5 and TRBJ1-5, with a possible D match to TRBD1 (5 bases). Sequences were obtained from peripheral blood. The CDR3 sequence is CASSNKGPNQPQHF. The CDR3 bases are TGTGCCAGCAGTAACAAGGGGCCCAATCAGCCCCAGCATTTT.